Listed below are T cell receptor beta chains from one sample, sequenced in a study of cytomegalovirus exposure and HLA in healthy donors. Measured with immunoSEQ multiplex PCR; TCRdb has only the in-frame clones, and not every one. The sample has tens of thousands of clones. Sequencing was done on a sample of PBMCs. The receptors derive from a woman aged 40 to 49 in good health and CMV-seropositive. CDR3s include the opening cysteine and the closing phenylalanine or tryptophan. Each record gives: D gene, V gene, J gene, CDR3 protein, CDR3 DNA. The D gene is left open where the match is weak.

TRBD2	TRBV19	TRBJ2-7	CASSIEAASGPYEQYF	TGTGCCAGTAGTATAGAGGCGGCTAGCGGACCCTACGAGCAGTACTTC
TRBD2	TRBV30	TRBJ2-3	CACLSGGQGSTQDTQYF	TGTGCCTGCCTCTCGGGGGGGCAGGGGTCCACCCAGGATACGCAGTATTTT
NA	TRBV21-1	TRBJ2-1	CASSKGGGRPSGQFF	TGTGCCAGCAGCAAAGGAGGCGGGAGGCCGTCAGGGCAGTTCTTC
TRBD1	TRBV7-8	TRBJ2-1	CASSSYRGAYNEQFF	TGTGCCAGCAGCAGCTACAGGGGTGCGTACAATGAGCAGTTCTTC
NA	TRBV5-1	TRBJ2-3	CASSTRFSTDTQYF	TGCGCCAGCAGCACGCGATTTAGCACAGATACGCAGTATTTT
NA	TRBV4-1	TRBJ2-7	CATSPGVAYEQYF	TGCGCCACCAGTCCGGGAGTTGCTTACGAGCAGTACTTC
NA	TRBV19	TRBJ2-3	CASSDSAISTDTQYF	TGTGCCAGTAGTGATAGCGCGATTAGCACAGATACGCAGTATTTT
NA	TRBV7-9	TRBJ1-5	CASRLGNQPQHF	TGTGCCAGCAGACTAGGGAATCAGCCCCAGCATTTT
TRBD2	TRBV25-1	TRBJ2-7	CASSEPAGGNHEQYF	TGTGCCAGCAGTGAACCAGCGGGAGGGAATCACGAGCAGTACTTC
TRBD2	TRBV7-9	TRBJ2-1	CASSVRSGRSDNEQFF	TGTGCCAGCAGCGTCCGTAGCGGGAGAAGCGACAATGAGCAGTTCTTC
NA	TRBV6-5	TRBJ2-3	CASRRHSSTDTQYF	TGTGCCAGCAGGCGGCATTCTAGCACAGATACGCAGTATTTT
NA	TRBV10-3	TRBJ1-1	CAISESGGQTEAFF	TGTGCCATCAGTGAGTCGGGGGGGCAGACTGAAGCTTTCTTT